This T cell receptor beta chain was observed in a study of T cell repertoires in aging, cancer and after chemotherapy. TCR beta rearrangements were amplified from peripheral blood genomic DNA. A mixed TRB-A/B primer pool amplified rearranged TRB by multiplex touch-down PCR. TCRdb re-called the multiplex PCR reads through MiXCR, storing one row per CDR3 protein. The sample has approximately 8,400 distinct CDR3 sequences; about 30% are singletons. The study, taken as a whole, reports: Age-matched healthy donors had significantly more diverse, less clonal blood TCR repertoires than untreated cancer patients. The repertoire data cannot show anything about immunological memory following chemotherapy. Rebound thymic output was suggested by rising median generation probability during chemotherapy in each cancer cohort.

By proportion, this clonotype is medium-sized. Its antigen remains unknown. The CDR3 has 14 amino acids. In germline, CDR1 is SQVTM, CDR2 ANQGSEA. Trimming left V 4 bases short and J 6 bases short, with 18 bases between. The specimen sequenced was blood. The chain links TRBV29-1 to TRBJ1-1; D unresolved. This TCR was sampled from a human donor in good health. The CDR3 sequence is CSVGFVGGKAEAFF. CDR3 nucleotide sequence: TGCAGCGTTGGGTTCGTGGGTGGGAAGGCTGAAGCTTTCTTT.